The rows below give T cell receptor beta chains drawn from one sample of a study of cytomegalovirus exposure and HLA in healthy donors. The assay was immunoSEQ multiplex PCR, and TCRdb's table has in-frame clones only and misses some. Recorded for this sample: 150,000 to 200,000 clones. The sequenced material came from PBMCs. The origin of the receptors is a boy under 18 in good health and CMV-seronegative. Both conserved end residues are part of each CDR3. The D gene is left open where the match is weak.

j_call | d_call | v_call | cdr3_aa | cdr3_nt
TRBJ1-5 | TRBD1 | TRBV27 | CASSRQGGNQPQHF | TGTGCCAGCAGCAGACAGGGGGGCAATCAGCCCCAGCATTTT
TRBJ2-3 | TRBD2 | TRBV5-6 | CASSLSAGGADTQYF | TGTGCCAGCAGCCTGAGCGCGGGGGGGGCAGATACGCAGTATTTT
TRBJ1-1 | NA | TRBV5-4 | CASSTGQMGEAFF | TGTGCCAGCAGCACGGGACAAATGGGCGAAGCTTTCTTT
TRBJ1-5 | NA | TRBV19 | CASRLQGGGNQPQHF | TGTGCCAGTAGACTGCAGGGCGGCGGCAATCAGCCCCAGCATTTT
TRBJ2-5 | NA | TRBV27 | CASPRVVETQYF | TGTGCCAGCCCCCGGGTTGTAGAGACCCAGTACTTC
TRBJ2-3 | NA | TRBV21-1 | CASSKIRGTDTQYF | TGTGCCAGCAGCAAAATTCGAGGGACAGATACGCAGTATTTT
TRBJ2-5 | TRBD1 | TRBV5-1 | CASSLPGQGAETQYF | TGCGCCAGCAGCCTACCGGGACAGGGGGCCGAGACCCAGTACTTC
TRBJ1-1 | NA | TRBV10-1 | CASSSTGMNTEAFF | TGCGCCAGCAGCTCTACAGGGATGAACACTGAAGCTTTCTTT
TRBJ1-2 | NA | TRBV29-1 | CSVVSGNRKTF | TGCAGCGTTGTGAGCGGGAATAGAAAAACCTTC
TRBJ1-4 | TRBD1 | TRBV18 | CASSPGQGAPRNEKLFF | TGTGCCAGCTCTCCGGGACAGGGGGCGCCGAGGAACGAAAAACTGTTTTTT
TRBJ1-1 | NA | TRBV7-9 | CASSPREAMNTEAFF | TGTGCCAGCAGCCCTCGGGAAGCTATGAACACTGAAGCTTTCTTT
TRBJ2-1 | NA | TRBV27 | CASSLRPPAGYNEQFF | TGTGCCAGCAGTTTAAGGCCACCGGCAGGCTACAATGAGCAGTTCTTC
TRBJ1-3 | TRBD1 | TRBV6-5 | CASSTTGGGGNTIYF | TGTGCCAGCAGTACCACAGGGGGCGGTGGAAACACCATATATTTT
TRBJ2-2 | NA | TRBV7-2 | CASSPSDRPTNTGELFF | TGTGCCAGCAGCCCTAGCGACCGGCCGACGAACACCGGGGAGCTGTTTTTT
TRBJ2-7 | NA | TRBV5-1 | CASSSSRDIYEQYF | TGCGCCAGCAGCTCGAGCCGGGACATCTACGAGCAGTACTTC
TRBJ1-1 | NA | TRBV7-6 | CASSLQRGNTEAFF | TGTGCCAGCAGCTTACAGCGAGGGAACACTGAAGCTTTCTTT
TRBJ2-2 | NA | TRBV5-1 | CASSLSQSTNTGELFF | TGCGCCAGCAGCTTATCGCAGTCCACGAACACCGGGGAGCTGTTTTTT
TRBJ1-2 | NA | TRBV5-8 | CASSLSYLGGDYGYTF | TGTGCCAGCAGCTTGTCGTATCTGGGAGGGGACTATGGCTACACCTTC
TRBJ1-5 | TRBD1 | TRBV6-6 | CASSYRTGGGQPQHF | TGTGCCAGCAGTTATAGGACAGGGGGCGGTCAGCCCCAGCATTTT
TRBJ2-7 | NA | TRBV10-3 | CATAGAYEQYF | TGTGCCACTGCGGGTGCTTACGAGCAGTACTTC
TRBJ2-7 | NA | TRBV7-3 | CASSLGRGSYEQYF | TGTGCCAGCAGCTTAGGCAGGGGATCCTACGAGCAGTACTTC
TRBJ1-3 | NA | TRBV7-2 | CASSFIGSSGNTIYF | TGTGCCAGCAGCTTCATAGGGAGCTCTGGAAACACCATATATTTT
TRBJ2-5 | NA | TRBV30 | CAWSLRGTTDETQYF | TGTGCCTGGAGTTTAAGGGGCACTACCGATGAGACCCAGTACTTC
TRBJ2-3 | NA | TRBV5-1 | CASSSAASDTDTQYF | TGCGCCAGCAGCTCGGCGGCTAGCGACACAGATACGCAGTATTTT
TRBJ2-1 | NA | TRBV18 | CASSPQQGRYNEQFF | TGTGCCAGCTCACCGCAGCAGGGGCGGTACAATGAGCAGTTCTTC
TRBJ2-7 | TRBD2 | TRBV10-2 | CAMSLAGEGDEQYF | TGCGCCATGTCTCTAGCGGGGGAAGGGGACGAGCAGTACTTC
TRBJ1-2 | TRBD1 | TRBV6-5 | CASSLGQGWYGYTF | TGTGCCAGCAGTTTGGGACAGGGGTGGTATGGCTACACCTTC
TRBJ2-1 | NA | TRBV5-1 | CASSQEGGGNEQFF | TGCGCCAGCAGCCAAGAAGGGGGGGGCAATGAGCAGTTCTTC
TRBJ1-5 | NA | TRBV28 | CASSLGQASNQPQHF | TGTGCCAGCAGTTTAGGGCAGGCAAGCAATCAGCCCCAGCATTTT
TRBJ2-5 | NA | TRBV27 | CASSLLSGWAQYF | TGTGCCAGCAGTTTATTGTCCGGGTGGGCCCAGTACTTC
TRBJ1-5 | NA | TRBV2 | CASGETNQPQHF | TGTGCCAGCGGGGAGACAAATCAGCCCCAGCATTTT
TRBJ1-3 | NA | TRBV15 | CATSRDQGSGNTIYF | TGTGCCACCAGCAGAGATCAGGGGTCCGGAAACACCATATATTTT
TRBJ1-5 | NA | TRBV6-5 | CASAVPGQPQHF | TGTGCCAGCGCGGTCCCCGGTCAGCCCCAGCATTTT
TRBJ2-2 | NA | TRBV28 | CASSSGGWSGELFF | TGTGCCAGCAGTAGTGGCGGGTGGTCCGGGGAGCTGTTTTTT
TRBJ2-7 | TRBD2 | TRBV14 | CASSHQLAGGRSVQYF | TGTGCCAGCAGCCATCAACTAGCGGGGGGCCGTTCGGTGCAGTACTTC
TRBJ1-1 | TRBD1 | TRBV19 | CASSIIGTGTEAFF | TGTGCCAGTAGTATCATAGGGACAGGCACTGAAGCTTTCTTT
TRBJ2-1 | NA | TRBV7-3 | CASSIGSYSEQFF | TGTGCCAGCAGCATCGGGAGTTACAGTGAGCAGTTCTTC
TRBJ2-7 | TRBD1 | TRBV28 | CASSLGTGGSYEQYF | TGTGCCAGCAGTTTAGGGACAGGGGGTTCCTACGAGCAGTACTTC
TRBJ1-1 | TRBD1 | TRBV11-1 | CASSLPQGGNTEAFF | TGTGCCAGCAGTCTCCCCCAGGGGGGGAACACTGAAGCTTTCTTT
TRBJ2-1 | NA | TRBV19 | CASSLGRGHEQFF | TGTGCCAGTAGTCTTGGGCGGGGCCATGAGCAGTTCTTC
TRBJ2-7 | TRBD1 | TRBV5-4 | CASSKARQGPYEQYF | TGTGCCAGCAGCAAGGCTCGACAGGGTCCCTACGAGCAGTACTTC
TRBJ1-3 | NA | TRBV27 | CASSITGPPLTGNTIYF | TGTGCCAGCAGTATAACAGGTCCCCCACTGACTGGAAACACCATATATTTT
TRBJ1-1 | TRBD1 | TRBV18 | CASSPRQGNTEAFF | TGTGCCAGCTCACCCAGACAGGGAAACACTGAAGCTTTCTTT
TRBJ1-1 | TRBD1 | TRBV6-5 | CASSSQGVEAFF | TGTGCCAGCAGTTCACAGGGGGTTGAAGCTTTCTTT
TRBJ1-5 | NA | TRBV19 | CASTDAGGQPQHF | TGTGCCAGTACAGATGCGGGCGGGCAGCCCCAGCATTTT
TRBJ1-2 | TRBD1 | TRBV4-2 | CASSPQGAVSFGYTF | TGTGCCAGCAGCCCACAGGGGGCGGTGTCGTTTGGCTACACCTTC
TRBJ2-2 | NA | TRBV5-6 | CASSLGLENTGELFF | TGTGCCAGCAGCCTGGGACTGGAGAACACCGGGGAGCTGTTTTTT
TRBJ2-1 | NA | TRBV6-1 | CASGGYNNEQFF | TGTGCCAGCGGGGGGTATAACAATGAGCAGTTCTTC
TRBJ1-1 | TRBD1 | TRBV7-2 | CASSPSLQGDTEAFF | TGTGCCAGCAGCCCTTCCTTACAGGGGGACACTGAAGCTTTCTTT
TRBJ2-2 | NA | TRBV5-5 | CASSFLSDTGELFF | TGTGCCAGCAGCTTCCTTTCAGACACCGGGGAGCTGTTTTTT
TRBJ1-6 | TRBD1 | TRBV18 | CASSPKGADSPLHF | TGTGCCAGCTCACCGAAGGGGGCGGATTCACCCCTCCACTTT
TRBJ2-2 | TRBD2 | TRBV5-1 | CASSLASSGGHTGELFF | TGCGCCAGCAGCTTGGCGTCTAGCGGGGGCCACACCGGGGAGCTGTTTTTT
TRBJ2-7 | NA | TRBV19 | CASSLGQAIYEQYF | TGTGCCAGTAGTCTGGGTCAGGCGATCTACGAGCAGTACTTC
TRBJ1-4 | TRBD1 | TRBV28 | CASSKTGANEKLFF | TGTGCCAGCAGTAAGACAGGGGCTAATGAAAAACTGTTTTTT
TRBJ2-7 | NA | TRBV7-9 | CASRAPEGYEQYF | TGTGCCAGCAGAGCCCCGGAGGGCTACGAGCAGTACTTC